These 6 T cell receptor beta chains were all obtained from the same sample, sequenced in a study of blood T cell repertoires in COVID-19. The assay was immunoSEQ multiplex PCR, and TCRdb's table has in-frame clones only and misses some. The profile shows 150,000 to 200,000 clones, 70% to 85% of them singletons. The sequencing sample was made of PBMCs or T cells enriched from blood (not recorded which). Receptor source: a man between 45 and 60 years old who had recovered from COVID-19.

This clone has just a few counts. In nucleotides, the CDR3 is TGTGCCAGCAGCCCCCCCCGGGACAGGGGGCACTATGGCTACACCTTC. Translated: CASSPPRDRGHYGYTF. The V and J genes are TRBV3-1 (or the pseudogene TRBV3-2) and TRBJ1-2; TRBD1 aligns across 12 bases. The CDR3 runs 16 residues. Germline V CDR1 and CDR2: LGHDT, YNNKEL (reference sequence). The trim removed 4 bases at V and 3 bases at J, leaving 6 bases unmatched.

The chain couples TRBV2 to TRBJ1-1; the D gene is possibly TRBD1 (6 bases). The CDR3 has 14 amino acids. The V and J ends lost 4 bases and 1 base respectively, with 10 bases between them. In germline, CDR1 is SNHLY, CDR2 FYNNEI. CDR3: CASSAGHENTEAFF. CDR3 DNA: TGTGCCAGCAGTGCGGGACACGAGAACACTGAAGCTTTCTTT.

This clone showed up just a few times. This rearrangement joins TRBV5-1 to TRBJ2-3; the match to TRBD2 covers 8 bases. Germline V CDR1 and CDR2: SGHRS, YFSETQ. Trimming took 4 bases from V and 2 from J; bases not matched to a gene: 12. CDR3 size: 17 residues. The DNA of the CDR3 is TGCGCCAGCAGCGACAATCTAGCGGGCAGCACCACAGATACGCAGTATTTT. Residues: CASSDNLAGSTTDTQYF. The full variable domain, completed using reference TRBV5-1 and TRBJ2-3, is KAGVTQTPRYLIKTRGQQVTLSCSPISGHRSVSWYQQTPGQGLQFLFEYFSETQRNKGNFPGRFSGRQFSNSRSEMNVSTLELGDSALYLCASSDNLAGSTTDTQYFGPGTRLTVL.

CDR3 in amino acids: CASSDSQAVQTQYF. The CDR3 DNA follows: TGCGCCAGCAGTGACTCTCAGGCCGTCCAGACCCAGTACTTC. The genes are TRBV10-1 and TRBJ2-5; D is unclear. Trimming took off 3 bases at V and 6 bases at J, with 14 bases between the two ends. The CDR3 covers 14 residues. CDR1 and CDR2 (germline): WNHNN, SYGVQD (reference sequence).

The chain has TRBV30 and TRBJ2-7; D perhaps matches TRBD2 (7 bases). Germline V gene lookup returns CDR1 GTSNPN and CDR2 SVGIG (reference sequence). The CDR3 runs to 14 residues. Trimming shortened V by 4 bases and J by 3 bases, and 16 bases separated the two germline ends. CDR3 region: CAWTGGHFLYEQYF. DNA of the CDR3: TGTGCCTGGACCGGGGGGCATTTTCTCTACGAGCAGTACTTC. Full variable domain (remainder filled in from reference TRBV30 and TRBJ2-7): SQTIHQWPATLVQPVGSPLSLECTVEGTSNPNLYWYRQAAGRGLQLLFYSVGIGQISSEVPQNLSASRPQDRQFILSSKKLLLSDSGFYLCAWTGGHFLYEQYFGPGTRLTVT.

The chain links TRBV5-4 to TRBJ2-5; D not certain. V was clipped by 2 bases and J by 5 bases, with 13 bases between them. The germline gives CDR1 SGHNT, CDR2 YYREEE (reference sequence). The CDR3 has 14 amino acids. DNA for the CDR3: TGTGCCAGCAGCTTCGGTGCCGCACTCGAGACCCAGTACTTC. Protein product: CASSFGAALETQYF. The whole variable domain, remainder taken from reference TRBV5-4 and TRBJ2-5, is ETGVTQSPTHLIKTRGQQVTLRCSSQSGHNTVSWYQQALGQGPQFIFQYYREEENGRGNFPPRFSGLQFPNYSSELNVNALELDDSALYLCASSFGAALETQYFGPGTRLLVL.